Listed below are T cell receptor beta chains from one sample, sequenced in a study of control samples from healthy donors and cancer patients. The table came from immunoSEQ multiplex PCR; TCRdb's copy has only in-frame clones and leaves some out. The data contain thousands of clones, roughly 90% of them singletons. Sequenced material: PBMCs. The receptor source for this set is a man aged 55 to 70 with colorectal cancer. Each CDR3 is given with its conserved first and last residue. A D gene is named only where the DNA matches it firmly. Some rows mark clone size as missing; the rest say once, few, many or name a class of expanded clone.

TRBJ2-7,TRBV18,.,TRBD1,CASSQDRDTYEQYF,TGTGCCAGCTCCCAGGACAGGGACACCTACGAGCAGTACTTC
TRBJ1-1,TRBV5-5,.,.,CASSLAMGAGEAFF,TGTGCCAGCAGCTTGGCCATGGGCGCGGGTGAAGCTTTCTTT
TRBJ2-5,TRBV11-3,.,.,CASSLNSQETQYF,TGTGCCAGCAGCTTGAACAGCCAAGAGACCCAGTACTTC
TRBJ2-5,TRBV12-3/TRBV12-4,.,.,CASSINQGETQYF,TGTGCCAGCAGCATCAATCAGGGAGAGACCCAGTACTTC
TRBJ1-4,TRBV4-3,once,.,CASSQDGGRAVEKLFF,TGCGCCAGCAGCCAAGATGGGGGCCGAGCGGTTGAAAAACTGTTTTTT
TRBJ2-2,TRBV9,.,TRBD1,CASSVRRDRENTGELFF,TGTGCCAGCAGCGTTCGCCGGGACAGGGAGAACACCGGGGAGCTGTTTTTT
TRBJ1-1,TRBV3-1/TRBV3-2,.,.,CASSHLIGKGLNTEAFF,TGTGCCAGCAGCCACCTCATCGGAAAAGGGCTGAACACTGAAGCTTTCTTT
TRBJ1-1,TRBV7-3,once,TRBD1,CASSTTGRTEAFF,TGTGCCAGCAGCACGACAGGGAGGACTGAAGCTTTCTTT
TRBJ1-1,TRBV27,.,TRBD1,CASSRQGNPEAFF,TGTGCCAGCAGTCGACAGGGGAATCCTGAAGCTTTCTTT
TRBJ2-7,TRBV19,.,.,CASSIMTGYEQYF,TGTGCCAGTAGTATAATGACAGGCTACGAGCAGTACTTC
TRBJ1-3,TRBV28,.,.,CASRLGGRMRSSGNTIYF,TGTGCCAGCAGACTGGGGGGGCGAATGCGTTCCTCTGGAAACACCATATATTTT
TRBJ2-2,TRBV2,.,.,CASSGRGTGELFF,TGTGCCAGCAGTGGAAGGGGAACCGGGGAGCTGTTTTTT
TRBJ2-7,TRBV6-5,.,.,CASSLPGQEQYF,TGTGCCAGCAGTTTGCCGGGACAAGAGCAGTACTTC
TRBJ2-5,TRBV11-3,.,.,CASSLGWGARQETQYF,TGTGCCAGCAGCTTAGGGTGGGGGGCGAGACAAGAGACCCAGTACTTC
TRBJ2-7,TRBV18,few,TRBD1,CASSPGQGDEQYF,TGTGCCAGCTCACCGGGACAGGGGGACGAGCAGTACTTC
TRBJ1-2,TRBV4-1,.,.,CASSRPTANYGYTF,TGCGCCAGCAGCCGCCCGACGGCGAACTATGGCTACACCTTC
TRBJ1-1,TRBV11-1,.,.,CASSLGAWVRNTEAFF,TGTGCCAGCAGCTTAGGAGCATGGGTGAGGAACACTGAAGCTTTCTTT
TRBJ1-2,TRBV4-1,.,.,CASSQDWGESYGYTF,TGCGCCAGCAGCCAAGATTGGGGAGAAAGCTATGGCTACACCTTC
TRBJ1-2,TRBV28,.,TRBD1,CASSLWEGASGYTF,TGTGCCAGCAGTTTATGGGAGGGGGCGAGTGGCTACACCTTC
TRBJ1-1,TRBV9,few,.,CASSPSPELEAFF,TGTGCCAGCAGCCCTTCTCCGGAACTTGAAGCTTTCTTT
TRBJ1-4,TRBV6-1,.,TRBD1,CASSDGDREKLFF,TGTGCCAGCAGTGACGGGGACAGAGAAAAACTGTTTTTT
TRBJ1-2,TRBV5-1,.,.,CASSLEGSSYYGYTF,TGCGCCAGCAGCTTGGAAGGGTCGAGTTACTATGGCTACACCTTC
TRBJ2-1,TRBV7-3,.,.,CASSLIGRSGPPSYNEQFF,TGTGCCAGCAGCTTAATAGGGAGAAGCGGGCCCCCCTCCTACAATGAGCAGTTCTTC
TRBJ2-3,TRBV5-1,once,TRBD1,CASSSGTGKRDTQYF,TGCGCCAGCAGCTCCGGGACAGGGAAACGAGATACGCAGTATTTT
TRBJ1-5,TRBV28,few,.,CASSLVGWRRQPQHF,TGTGCCAGCAGTTTAGTGGGGTGGCGGCGTCAGCCCCAGCATTTT
TRBJ1-2,TRBV7-2,.,.,CASSARQYGYTF,TGTGCCAGCAGCGCCAGACAGTATGGCTACACCTTC
TRBJ1-2,TRBV12-3/TRBV12-4,.,.,CASSHRRLGGYTF,TGTGCCAGCAGCCATCGACGGTTGGGTGGCTACACCTTC
TRBJ1-1,TRBV5-5,.,.,CASSLEEGRPEAFF,TGTGCCAGCAGCTTGGAGGAGGGGCGTCCTGAAGCTTTCTTT
TRBJ1-5,TRBV28,.,TRBD1,CASSPTGATQPQHF,TGTGCCAGCAGCCCGACAGGGGCTACTCAGCCCCAGCATTTT
TRBJ2-7,TRBV11-3,.,TRBD1,CASSPWTGAEQYF,TGTGCCAGCAGCCCGTGGACAGGGGCCGAGCAGTACTTC
TRBJ2-1,TRBV9,once,TRBD2,CASSVASSGENEQFF,TGTGCCAGCAGCGTAGCCTCTAGCGGGGAGAATGAGCAGTTCTTC
TRBJ2-5,TRBV18,once,.,CASSPSGETQYF,TGTGCCAGCTCACCGTCGGGCGAGACCCAGTACTTC
TRBJ1-5,TRBV7-9,.,TRBD1,CASSLDRGPQHF,TGTGCCAGCAGCCTCGACAGGGGGCCCCAGCATTTT
TRBJ2-1,TRBV24-1,once,TRBD1,CATSDWGQGTDEQFF,TGTGCCACCAGTGATTGGGGACAGGGGACCGATGAGCAGTTCTTC
TRBJ2-5,TRBV28,.,.,CAIRGVGNSYQETQYF,TGTGCCATCCGAGGGGTCGGCAACTCCTACCAAGAGACCCAGTACTTC
TRBJ1-1,TRBV3-1/TRBV3-2,.,TRBD1,CASSRGTVGGTEAFF,TGTGCCAGCAGCCGCGGGACAGTTGGGGGCACTGAAGCTTTCTTT
TRBJ1-1,TRBV25-1,.,.,CASSGYTVNTEAFF,TGTGCCAGCAGTGGCTATACAGTGAACACTGAAGCTTTCTTT
TRBJ1-6,TRBV21-1,.,.,CASSKPQGVSYNSPLHF,TGTGCCAGCAGCAAACCACAGGGGGTAAGCTATAATTCACCCCTCCACTTT
TRBJ2-2,TRBV4-1,.,TRBD1,CASSQDGWTGPNTGELFF,TGCGCCAGCAGCCAAGATGGGTGGACAGGACCGAACACCGGGGAGCTGTTTTTT
TRBJ2-3,TRBV9,.,.,CASSVGAAGPTSTDTQYF,TGTGCCAGCAGCGTAGGGGCGGCGGGCCCGACGAGCACAGATACGCAGTATTTT
TRBJ2-4,TRBV3-1/TRBV3-2,.,.,CASSPLRGRHKNIQYF,TGTGCCAGCAGCCCCCTCCGAGGACGGCACAAAAACATTCAGTACTTC
TRBJ2-5,TRBV7-2,.,TRBD2,CASSLGISGGAPYQETQYF,TGTGCCAGCAGCTTAGGGATTAGCGGGGGGGCACCGTACCAAGAGACCCAGTACTTC
TRBJ2-7,TRBV5-1,.,.,CASSLASGSYEQYF,TGCGCCAGCAGCTTGGCCAGTGGCTCCTACGAGCAGTACTTC
TRBJ2-7,TRBV29-1,.,.,CSVVRTYPYEQYF,TGCAGCGTTGTGCGGACATATCCCTACGAGCAGTACTTC
TRBJ1-1,TRBV5-6,.,.,CASSLGGFFTEAFF,TGTGCCAGCAGCCTGGGAGGGTTCTTCACTGAAGCTTTCTTT
TRBJ1-1,TRBV15,.,.,CATSRAYGGRTEAFF,TGTGCCACCAGCAGAGCTTACGGGGGACGGACTGAAGCTTTCTTT
TRBJ2-3,TRBV7-6,.,TRBD1,CASSYGLTGLPKGTDTQYF,TGTGCCAGCAGCTACGGACTGACAGGGCTCCCCAAGGGCACAGATACGCAGTATTTT